The T cell receptor beta chain described here comes from a study of blood T cell repertoires in COVID-19. Study at large: Donors in the United States, Italy and Spain gave samples during acute or convalescent COVID-19.

Using immunoSEQ multiplex PCR, the repertoire was profiled, and TCRdb retains in-frame clones only, with some absent. This table holds some 310,000 clones, approximately 87% found once. The CDR3 contains 14 residues. Per the germline V gene, CDR1 is LNHNV and CDR2 is YYDKDF (reference sequence). With V trimmed by 0 bases and J by 8 bases, 5 bases remained unmatched. Seattle enrolled patients during active infection and tracked them longitudinally. The genes are TRBV15 and TRBJ1-2, with 8 bases lining up with TRBD1. The source material was peripheral blood. The origin of this receptor is a woman aged 25 to 39 with COVID-19, enrolled during active disease. The CDR3 here is CATSREQGAIGYTF. The CDR3, as DNA: TGTGCCACCAGCAGAGAGCAGGGGGCGATCGGCTACACCTTC. The full variable domain, in which reference TRBV15 and TRBJ1-2 provide the parts outside the CDR3, is DAMVIQNPRYQVTQFGKPVTLSCSQTLNHNVMYWYQQKSSQAPKLLFHYYDKDFNNEADTPDNFQSRRPNTSFCFLDIRSPGLGDTAMYLCATSREQGAIGYTFGSGTRLTVV.